This T cell receptor beta chain was identified during a study of blood T cell repertoires in COVID-19. Study in general: In each case, the material was cDNA or gDNA derived from T cells, B-cell-depleted T cells, or PBMCs.

This CDR3 is 15 amino acids long. The V gene end was trimmed by 5 bases and the J gene end by 0 bases; junction bases not matched to a gene: 5. Germline V gene sequence: CDR1 MNHEY, CDR2 SMNVEV (reference sequence). Some clones are missing from TCRdb's copy, which holds only in-frame ones; the method was immunoSEQ multiplex PCR. The sample has tens of thousands of clones; 70% to 90% are singletons. This TCR was recovered from an elderly woman with active or convalescent COVID-19. What was sequenced was peripheral blood. The J gene is TRBJ2-7, the V gene TRBV27; TRBD2 matches at 9 bases. The CDR3 DNA reads as TGTGCCAGCAGTCCGTCGACTAGCGGCTCCTACGAGCAGTACTTC. It yields the protein CASSPSTSGSYEQYF.